A single T cell receptor (beta chain) is shown here with its context. Sequencing used immunoSEQ multiplex PCR; TCRdb keeps in-frame clones, though not all of them. The repertoire consists of under 300,000 clones, with roughly 80% occurring once and the leading ten covering approximately 10%. The V end lost 1 base, the J end lost 4 bases, and 13 bases lay between the germline ends. Looked up from germline, CDR1 is MGHRA and CDR2 is YSYEKL. The CDR3 spans 15 residues. These data originate in a study of blood T cell repertoires in COVID-19. Study as a whole: T cells, B-cell-depleted T cells, or PBMCs supplied cDNA or gDNA.

The sequenced material came from peripheral blood. The chain carries TRBV4-1 and TRBJ1-2; possible D gene TRBD1, 6 bases. The source is a woman aged 80 or over with acute or convalescent COVID-19. CDR3 sequence: CASSQGGGGGYGYTF. The CDR3 DNA follows: TGCGCCAGCAGCCAAGGTGGGGGAGGGGGCTATGGCTACACCTTC.